Sequencing of this T cell receptor beta chain was carried out in a study of patients and donors after allogeneic stem cell transplantation (dated by TCRdb to the early 2020s). Library preparation used RT-PCR. The sample was run on a NextSeq 550. Through fastp at Q25 and MiXCR, TCRdb rebuilt clones from the public reads, retaining in-frame beta chains. Rows with a matching CDR3 protein are joined into one entry that keeps the most common DNA and genes. This sample comprises over 350,000 distinct CDR3 sequences, approximately 16% of them detected only once. The top ten hold over 6% of the sample. This clonotype was seen at least ten times. The specificity of this receptor is unknown. Base qualities are not recorded, but no much larger clone differs from it by a single base. The sequencing sample was made of blood, either unsorted or a sorted T cell fraction (not recorded which). The receptor was derived from a human donor who was either an allogeneic HSCT recipient or a stem cell or donor lymphocyte infusion donor (not recorded which). It is not recorded whose cells these are; they may come from a transplant donor.

The CDR3 sequence is CASSHRGGGGTPNEKLFF. The nucleotide sequence is given as TGTGCCAGCAGCCATAGGGGAGGGGGCGGAACCCCCAATGAAAAACTGTTTTTT. Here the chain combines TRBV12-3 or TRBV12-4 and TRBJ1-4, with TRBD1 identical over 7 junction bases. Reading from cysteine to phenylalanine, the CDR3 counts 18 amino acids. This entry keeps only the CDR3 DNA: 54 bases, framed from base 1. V is cut back by 6 bases and J by 5 bases, with 18 bases in the junction unmatched.